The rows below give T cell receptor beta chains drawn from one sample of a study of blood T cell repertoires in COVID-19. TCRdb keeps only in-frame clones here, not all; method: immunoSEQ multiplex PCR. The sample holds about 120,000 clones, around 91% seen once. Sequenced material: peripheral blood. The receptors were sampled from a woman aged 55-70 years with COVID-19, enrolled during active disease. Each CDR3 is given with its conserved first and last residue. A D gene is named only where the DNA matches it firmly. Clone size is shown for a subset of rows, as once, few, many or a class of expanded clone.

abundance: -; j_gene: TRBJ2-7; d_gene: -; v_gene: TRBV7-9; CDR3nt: TGTGCCAGCAGCCCCCGGACGGGACACTACGAGCAGTACTTC; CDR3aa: CASSPRTGHYEQYF
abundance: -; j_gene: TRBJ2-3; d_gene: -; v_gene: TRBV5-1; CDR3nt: TGCGCCAGCAGCTCGCAAGCCGCCCGAGATACGCAGTATTTT; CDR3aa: CASSSQAARDTQYF
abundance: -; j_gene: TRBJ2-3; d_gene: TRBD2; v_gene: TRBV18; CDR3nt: TGTGCCAGCTCACCCCGGGCCGCCGGGGGGGCGACAGATACGCAGTATTTT; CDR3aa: CASSPRAAGGATDTQYF
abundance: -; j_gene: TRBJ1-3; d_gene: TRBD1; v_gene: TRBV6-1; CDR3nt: TGTGCCAGCAGTGAAATGGGACAGGGAAACACCATATATTTT; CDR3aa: CASSEMGQGNTIYF
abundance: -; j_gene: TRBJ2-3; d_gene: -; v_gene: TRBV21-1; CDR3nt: TGTGCCAGCAGCAAAGTGGTTAAAGACAGTCTCCCGACCGGGAGGCGGCTTGGCACAGATACGCAGTATTTT; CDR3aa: CASSKVVKDSLPTGRRLGTDTQYF
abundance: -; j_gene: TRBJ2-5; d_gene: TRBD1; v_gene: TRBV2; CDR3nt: TGTGCCAGCAGTTTCGACAGGGGAGAGGAGACCCAGTACTTC; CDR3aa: CASSFDRGEETQYF
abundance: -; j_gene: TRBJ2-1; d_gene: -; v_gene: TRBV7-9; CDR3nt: TGTGCCAGCAGCTTTAAACTAGCTCTCCAGGCGTACAATGAGCAGTTCTTC; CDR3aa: CASSFKLALQAYNEQFF
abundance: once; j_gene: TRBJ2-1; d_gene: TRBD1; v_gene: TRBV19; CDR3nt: TGTGCCAGTAATCCGGCACAGGGGGCGAATGAGCAGTTCTTC; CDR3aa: CASNPAQGANEQFF
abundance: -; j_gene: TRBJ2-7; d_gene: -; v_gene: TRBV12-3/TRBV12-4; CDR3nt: TGTGCCAGCAGCTTACAGGGTTCTTACGAGCAGTACTTC; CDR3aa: CASSLQGSYEQYF
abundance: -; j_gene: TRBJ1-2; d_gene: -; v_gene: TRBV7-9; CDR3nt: TGTGCCAGCAGCTTAGGGCGGGGCGACTATGGCTACACCTTC; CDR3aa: CASSLGRGDYGYTF
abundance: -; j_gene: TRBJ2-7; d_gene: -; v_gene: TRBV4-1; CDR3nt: TGCGCCAGCAGCCAGGGGGAGGCGTCCTTCTACGAGCAGTACTTC; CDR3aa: CASSQGEASFYEQYF
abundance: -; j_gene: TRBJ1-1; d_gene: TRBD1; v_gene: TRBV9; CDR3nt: TGTGCCAGCAGCGTAGTAGGAACAGGGGGACCGAACACTGAAGCTTTCTTT; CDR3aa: CASSVVGTGGPNTEAFF
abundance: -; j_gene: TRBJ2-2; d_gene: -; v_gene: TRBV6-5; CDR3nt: TGTGCCAGCAGTTACGGGGCAGGGGTCACCGGGGAGCTGTTTTTT; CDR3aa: CASSYGAGVTGELFF
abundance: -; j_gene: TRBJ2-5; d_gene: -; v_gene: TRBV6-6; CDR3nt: TGTGCCAGCAGTTACTCCCCATCAGAGACCCAGTACTTC; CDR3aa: CASSYSPSETQYF
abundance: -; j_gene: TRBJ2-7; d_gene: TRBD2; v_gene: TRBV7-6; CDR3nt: TGTGCCAGCAGCCCTCTCGGGAGGAGCTCCTACGAGCAGTACTTC; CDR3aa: CASSPLGRSSYEQYF
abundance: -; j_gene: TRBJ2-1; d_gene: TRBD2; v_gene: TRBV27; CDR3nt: TGTGCCAGCAGTTTAAGAGGACTAGCGGGGGCACCCTCCTACAATGAGCAGTTCTTC; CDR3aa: CASSLRGLAGAPSYNEQFF
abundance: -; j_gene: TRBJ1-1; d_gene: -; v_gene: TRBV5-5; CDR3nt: TGTGCCAGCATCATACAGGGTTCGAACACTGAAGCTTTCTTT; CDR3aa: CASIIQGSNTEAFF
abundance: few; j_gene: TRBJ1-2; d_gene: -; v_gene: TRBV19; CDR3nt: TGTGCCAGTAGTCCAACTCCGGGACACTATAACTATGGCTACACCTTC; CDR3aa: CASSPTPGHYNYGYTF
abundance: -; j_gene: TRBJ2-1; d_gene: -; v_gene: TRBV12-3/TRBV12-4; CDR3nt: TGTGCCAGCAGTCTTATCTACAATGAGCAGTTCTTC; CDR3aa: CASSLIYNEQFF
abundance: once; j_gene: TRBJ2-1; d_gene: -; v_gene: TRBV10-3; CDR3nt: TGTGCCATCAGTGAGTCGAAGACTATCCCCATTGAGCAGTTCTTC; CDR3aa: CAISESKTIPIEQFF
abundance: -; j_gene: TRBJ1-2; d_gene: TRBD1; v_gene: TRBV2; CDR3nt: TGTGCCAGCAGTCGCAGGACAGGGGGCACATATGGCTACACCTTC; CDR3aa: CASSRRTGGTYGYTF
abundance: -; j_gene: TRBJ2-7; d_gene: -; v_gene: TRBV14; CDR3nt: TGTGCCAGCAGCCAAGTAGGAACAGGCCAGTACGAGCAGTACTTC; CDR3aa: CASSQVGTGQYEQYF
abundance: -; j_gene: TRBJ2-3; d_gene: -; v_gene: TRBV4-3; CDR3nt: TGCGCCAGCAGCCAAGAAGTTCGGAGCACAGATACGCAGTATTTT; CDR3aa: CASSQEVRSTDTQYF
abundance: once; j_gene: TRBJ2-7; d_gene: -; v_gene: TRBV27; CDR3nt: TGTGCCAGCAGTACCTTGGACAACTACGAGCAGTACTTC; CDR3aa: CASSTLDNYEQYF
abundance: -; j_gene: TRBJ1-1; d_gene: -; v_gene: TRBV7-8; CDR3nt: TGTGCCAGCAGCCTAACAAAGAACACTGAAGCTTTCTTT; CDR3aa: CASSLTKNTEAFF
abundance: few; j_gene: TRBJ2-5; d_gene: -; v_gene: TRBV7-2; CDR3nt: TGTGCCAGCAGCTTAACCGGGACCCAGTACTTC; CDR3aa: CASSLTGTQYF
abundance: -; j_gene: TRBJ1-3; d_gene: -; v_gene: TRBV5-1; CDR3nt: TGCGCCAGCAGCTTGGCCTTCGGGGGGCTTGGAAACACCATATATTTT; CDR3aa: CASSLAFGGLGNTIYF
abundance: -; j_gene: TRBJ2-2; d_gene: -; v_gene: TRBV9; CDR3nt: TGTGCCAGCAGCATCCAGGGGGGTTCGGGGAACACCGGGGAGCTGTTTTTT; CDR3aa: CASSIQGGSGNTGELFF